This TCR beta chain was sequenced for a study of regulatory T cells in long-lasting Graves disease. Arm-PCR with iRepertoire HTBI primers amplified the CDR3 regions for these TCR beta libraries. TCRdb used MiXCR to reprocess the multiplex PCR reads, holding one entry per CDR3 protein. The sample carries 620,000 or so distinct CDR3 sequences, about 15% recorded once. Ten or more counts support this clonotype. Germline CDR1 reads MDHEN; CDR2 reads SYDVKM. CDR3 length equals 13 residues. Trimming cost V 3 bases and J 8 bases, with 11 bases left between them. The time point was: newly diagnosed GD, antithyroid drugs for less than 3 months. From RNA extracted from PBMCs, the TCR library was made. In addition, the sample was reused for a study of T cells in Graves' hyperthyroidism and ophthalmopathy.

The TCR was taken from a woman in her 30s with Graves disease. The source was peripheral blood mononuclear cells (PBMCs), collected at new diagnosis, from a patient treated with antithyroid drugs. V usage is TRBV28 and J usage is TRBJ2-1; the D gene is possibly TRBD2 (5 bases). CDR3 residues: CASSFGSNDEQFF. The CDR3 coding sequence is TGTGCCAGCAGTTTTGGGAGTAACGATGAGCAGTTCTTC. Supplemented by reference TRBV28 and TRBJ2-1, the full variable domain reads DVKVTQSSRYLVKRTGEKVFLECVQDMDHENMFWYRQDPGLGLRLIYFSYDVKMKEKGDIPEGYSVSREKKERFSLILESASTNQTSMYLCASSFGSNDEQFFGPGTRLTVL.